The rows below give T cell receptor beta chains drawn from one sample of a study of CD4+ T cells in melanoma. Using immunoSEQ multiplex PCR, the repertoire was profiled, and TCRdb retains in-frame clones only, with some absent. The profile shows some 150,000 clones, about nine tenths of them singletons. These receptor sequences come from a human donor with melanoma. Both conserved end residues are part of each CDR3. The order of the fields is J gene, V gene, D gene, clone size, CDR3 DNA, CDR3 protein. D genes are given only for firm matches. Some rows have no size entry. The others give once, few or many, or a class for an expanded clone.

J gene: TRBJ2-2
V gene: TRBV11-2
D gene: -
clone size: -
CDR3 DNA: TGTGCCAGCAGCCCCAGTTCGGTTCCAACGACCGGGGAGCTGTTTTTT
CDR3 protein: CASSPSSVPTTGELFF

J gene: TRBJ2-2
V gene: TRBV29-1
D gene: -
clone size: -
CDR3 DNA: TGCAGCGTGGGCCGGGACTTAAACACCGGGGAGCTGTTTTTT
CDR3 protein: CSVGRDLNTGELFF

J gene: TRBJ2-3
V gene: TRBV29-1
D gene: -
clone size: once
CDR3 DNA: TGCAGCGTTGAAGAGGGATGGGGAGACACAGATACGCAGTATTTT
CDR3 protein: CSVEEGWGDTDTQYF

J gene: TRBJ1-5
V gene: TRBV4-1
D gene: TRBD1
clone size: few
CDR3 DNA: TGCGCCAGCAGCCAAGAGCCTAAGCTCGGGACAGGGGGGAAGATCATAAATCAGCCCCAGCATTTT
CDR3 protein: CASSQEPKLGTGGKIINQPQHF

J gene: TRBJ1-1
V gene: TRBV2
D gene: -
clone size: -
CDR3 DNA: TGTGCCAGCAGACGACAGGATTTGAACACTGAAGCTTTCTTT
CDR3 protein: CASRRQDLNTEAFF

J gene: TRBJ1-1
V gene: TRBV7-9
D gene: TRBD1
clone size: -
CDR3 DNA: TGTGCCAGCAGCTTATCTTTCGGGACAGAAACTGAAGCTTTCTTT
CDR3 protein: CASSLSFGTETEAFF

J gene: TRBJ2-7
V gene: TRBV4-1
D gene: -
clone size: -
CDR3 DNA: TGCGCCAGCAGCCTCAGCAGGGACGGCTACGAGCAGTACTTC
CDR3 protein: CASSLSRDGYEQYF

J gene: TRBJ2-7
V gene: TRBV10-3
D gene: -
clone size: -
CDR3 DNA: TGTGCCATCAGTGAACATTTCTACGAGCAGTACTTC
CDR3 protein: CAISEHFYEQYF

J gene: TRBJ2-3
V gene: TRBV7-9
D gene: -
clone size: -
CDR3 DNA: TGTGCCAGCAGCTCTGTCGGGGCCCGCACAGATACGCAGTATTTT
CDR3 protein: CASSSVGARTDTQYF

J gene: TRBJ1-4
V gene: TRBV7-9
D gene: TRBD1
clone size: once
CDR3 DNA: TGTGCCAGCAGCTGGGGGACAGGGAATGAAAAACTGTTTTTT
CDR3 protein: CASSWGTGNEKLFF

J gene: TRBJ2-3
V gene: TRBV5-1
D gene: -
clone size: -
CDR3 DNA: TGCGCCAGCAGCTTGGCCGGGGGGCCACCGGATACGCAGTATTTT
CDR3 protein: CASSLAGGPPDTQYF

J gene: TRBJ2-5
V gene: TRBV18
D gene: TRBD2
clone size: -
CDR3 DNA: TGTGCCAGCTCACTCTTTTGGACTAGCGGGGGTCCGCTACAAGAGACCCAGTACTTC
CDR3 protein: CASSLFWTSGGPLQETQYF

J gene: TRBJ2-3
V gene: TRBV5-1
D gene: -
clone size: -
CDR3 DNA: TGCGCCAGCAGCTTGTCTAGCTCTAGCACAGATACGCAGTATTTT
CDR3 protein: CASSLSSSSTDTQYF

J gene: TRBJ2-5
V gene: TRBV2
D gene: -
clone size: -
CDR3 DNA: TGTGCCAGCAGTTACCAAGAGACCCAGTACTTC
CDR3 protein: CASSYQETQYF

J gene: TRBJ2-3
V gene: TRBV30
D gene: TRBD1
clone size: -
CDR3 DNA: TGTGCCGCGGACAGGGGTGGCACAGATACGCAGTATTTT
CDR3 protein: CAADRGGTDTQYF

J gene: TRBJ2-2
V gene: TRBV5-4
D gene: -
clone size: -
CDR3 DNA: TGTGCCAGCAGCAGAGGGACGGAACCCACCGGGGAGCTGTTTTTT
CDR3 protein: CASSRGTEPTGELFF

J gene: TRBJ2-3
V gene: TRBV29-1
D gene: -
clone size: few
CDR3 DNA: TGCAGCGTTGAAGATCAGACACTTAGCACAGATACGCAGTATTTT
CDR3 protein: CSVEDQTLSTDTQYF

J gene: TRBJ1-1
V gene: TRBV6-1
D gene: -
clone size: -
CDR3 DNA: TGTGCCAGCTATAAGGGTTGGAACTCGGCTGAAGCTTTCTTT
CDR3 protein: CASYKGWNSAEAFF

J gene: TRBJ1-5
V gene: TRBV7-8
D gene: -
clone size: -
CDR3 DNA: TGTGCCAGCAGCTTAGCGCTCACCAATCAGCCCCAGCATTTT
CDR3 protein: CASSLALTNQPQHF

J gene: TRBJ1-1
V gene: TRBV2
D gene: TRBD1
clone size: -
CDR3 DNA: TGTGCCAGCAGTGGCACGACACAGGACAGGGGGATGAACACTGAAGCTTTCTTT
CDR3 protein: CASSGTTQDRGMNTEAFF

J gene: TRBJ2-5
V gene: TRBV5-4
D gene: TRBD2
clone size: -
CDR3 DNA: TGTGCCAGCAGCCAAGGACTAGCCGAAATCCAAGAGACCCAGTACTTC
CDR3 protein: CASSQGLAEIQETQYF

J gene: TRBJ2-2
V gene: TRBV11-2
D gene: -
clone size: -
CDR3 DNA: TGTGCCAGCAGCTTAGATCCAAACACCGGGGAGCTGTTTTTT
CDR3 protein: CASSLDPNTGELFF

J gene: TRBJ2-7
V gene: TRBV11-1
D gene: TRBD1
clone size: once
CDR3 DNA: TGTGCCAGCAGCTTGGACTTACGCCGGGACAGGGTTAACGAGCAGTACTTC
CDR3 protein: CASSLDLRRDRVNEQYF

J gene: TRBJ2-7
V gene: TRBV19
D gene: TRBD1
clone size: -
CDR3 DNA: TGTGCCAGTAGTCGACAGGGGGCCTACGAGCAGTACTTC
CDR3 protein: CASSRQGAYEQYF

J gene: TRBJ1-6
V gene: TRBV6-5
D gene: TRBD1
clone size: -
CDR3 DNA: TGTGCCAGCAGTTACGACAGGGGCTGGGGGAATTCACCCCTCCACTTT
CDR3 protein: CASSYDRGWGNSPLHF

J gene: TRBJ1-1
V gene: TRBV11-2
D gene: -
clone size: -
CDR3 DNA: TGTGCCAGCAGCTTATTCGGGACCACTGAAGCTTTCTTT
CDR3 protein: CASSLFGTTEAFF

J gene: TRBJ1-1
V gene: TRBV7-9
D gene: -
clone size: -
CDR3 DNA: TGTGCCAGCAGCTCCAGGGATATGAACACTGAAGCTTTCTTT
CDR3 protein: CASSSRDMNTEAFF

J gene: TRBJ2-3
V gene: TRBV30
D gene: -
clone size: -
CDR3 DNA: TGTGCCTGGAGTGGGAGGGTTAGCACAGATACGCAGTATTTT
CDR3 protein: CAWSGRVSTDTQYF

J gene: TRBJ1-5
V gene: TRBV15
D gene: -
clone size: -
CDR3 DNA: TGTGCCACCAGCAGGGCTCCTGGAGGGTATAGCAATCAGCCCCAGCATTTT
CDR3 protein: CATSRAPGGYSNQPQHF